The 8 T cell receptor beta chains listed next were all sequenced from one sample in a study of response to subunit inactivated influenza vaccine. Via MiXCR, TCRdb re-called the RT-PCR reads, giving one row per CDR3 protein. The sample lists about 780,000 distinct CDR3 sequences; around 20% were seen once. Material: PBMCs from blood, obtained 4 to 6 days after vaccination. Receptors were obtained from a man aged 50-59 years who received an inactivated influenza vaccine.

Only a few counts were recorded for this clonotype. This rearrangement joins TRBV20-1 to TRBJ2-7; D might be TRBD1 (6 bases). The CDR3 sequence is 14 residues long. V lost 6 bases and J lost 3, with 18 bases in between. Germline CDR1 and CDR2: DFQATT and SNEGSKA (reference sequence). CDR3 loop: CSADPPGHLYEQYF. The CDR3 DNA reads TGCAGTGCGGATCCGCCGGGACACCTCTACGAGCAGTACTTC.

This chain connects TRBV5-6 to TRBJ2-7, with D possibly being TRBD1 or TRBD2 (5 bases each). V shed 0 bases and J shed 3 bases, with 10 bases lying between them. CDR1 SGHDT and CDR2 YYEEEE come from the germline V gene. This CDR3 has 14 residues. CDR3 sequence: CASSLVGTLYEQYF. CDR3 nucleotides: TGTGCCAGCAGCTTGGTAGGGACCCTCTACGAGCAGTACTTC.

The rearrangement uses TRBV29-1 and TRBJ1-4; a weak D match, TRBD1 (5 bases). The germline V and J ends were trimmed by 6 bases and 8 bases, with 16 bases remaining between them. Germline V lookup: CDR1 SQVTM, CDR2 ANQGSEA. The CDR3 sequence is 13 residues long. The CDR3 DNA follows: TGCAGCGTCACCGGGACGTTGGGGGAAAAACTGTTTTTT. This encodes CSVTGTLGEKLFF.

The table lists this clonotype with a few counts. The chain couples TRBV20-1 to TRBJ2-3; tentatively, D is TRBD1 or TRBD2 (5 bases each). CDR3 length: 12 amino acids. V lost 4 bases and J lost 9, with 14 bases in between. Per germline, CDR1 DFQATT and CDR2 SNEGSKA (reference sequence). Here the CDR3 reads CSAIGTLGTQYF. CDR3 in DNA: TGCAGTGCTATCGGGACCTTGGGCACGCAGTATTTT.

This clonotype was detected only a few times. The chain uses TRBV4-2 and TRBJ2-2; 11 bases agree with TRBD2. Germline V lookup: CDR1 LGHNA, CDR2 YNFKEQ. This CDR3 comprises 19 residues. V dropped 1 base and J dropped 5; count of bases not matched to a gene: 12. The CDR3 sequence is CASSQGSPASGGSTGELFF. As DNA, the CDR3 is TGTGCCAGCAGCCAAGGTAGTCCGGCTAGCGGGGGGAGTACCGGGGAGCTGTTTTTT.

The CDR3 here is CASSERVSRGRTEAFF. As DNA, the CDR3 is TGTGCCAGCAGTGAGCGGGTATCGAGGGGGAGGACTGAAGCTTTCTTT. The chain has TRBV25-1 and TRBJ1-1; tentatively, D is TRBD1 (6 bases). Trimming pared 3 bases from V and 5 bases from J, leaving 19 bases between. Germline CDR1 is MGHDK and CDR2 is SYGVNS. This CDR3 spans 16 amino acids.

This clonotype was recorded at least ten times. The chain is built from TRBV4-1 and TRBJ1-1; D gene ambiguous. Trimming cost V 0 bases and J 0 bases, with 11 bases left between them. Per the germline V gene, CDR1 is MGHRA and CDR2 is YSYEKL. The CDR3 length is 16 residues. The CDR3 reads CASSQDLGRLNTEAFF. DNA for the CDR3: TGCGCCAGCAGCCAAGATCTCGGCAGACTGAACACTGAAGCTTTCTTT.

This clonotype has just one count. CDR3 sequence reads: CASSAIPGQGAYEQYF. CDR3 DNA sequence: TGTGCCAGCAGCGCTATCCCGGGACAGGGGGCATACGAGCAGTACTTC. The J gene is TRBJ2-7, the V gene TRBV7-2, with 12 bases that match TRBD1. The CDR3 spans 16 residues. Germline V lookup: CDR1 SGHTA, CDR2 FQGNSA. Unmatched junction bases numbered 9, after V lost 5 bases and J lost 4 bases. Full variable domain (outside the CDR3, taken from reference TRBV7-2 and TRBJ2-7): GAGVSQSPSNKVTEKGKDVELRCDPISGHTALYWYRQSLGQGLEFLIYFQGNSAPDKSGLPSDRFSAERTGGSVSTLTIQRTQQEDSAVYLCASSAIPGQGAYEQYFGPGTRLTVT.